This is a list of T cell receptor beta chains from one sample in a study of T cells in localized non-small cell lung cancer. Libraries were prepared by immunoSEQ multiplex PCR; TCRdb keeps only in-frame clonotypes and omits some of them. The sample has about 72,000 clones, less than 85% seen once; the top ten hold 1.3%. The sequencing here drew on peripheral blood, taken before any cancer treatment. The receptor source for this set is a female donor older than 55 with stage I lung adenocarcinoma. Both conserved end residues are part of each CDR3. Fields, in order: V gene, D gene, J gene, clone size, CDR3 DNA, CDR3 protein. The D gene is left open where the match is weak. Clone size is given for some rows only: seen once, a few or many times, or a class if the clone is expanded.

v_gene: TRBV5-4
d_gene: TRBD2
j_gene: TRBJ2-3
abundance: .
CDR3nt: TGTGCCAGCAGCGTGGACCCGGGGGGAAGCACAGATACGCAGTATTTT
CDR3aa: CASSVDPGGSTDTQYF

v_gene: TRBV23-1
d_gene: .
j_gene: TRBJ2-4
abundance: .
CDR3nt: TGCGCCAGCAGTTCTAGCCCAGGGCTGGTCAAAAACATTCAGTACTTC
CDR3aa: CASSSSPGLVKNIQYF

v_gene: TRBV25-1
d_gene: .
j_gene: TRBJ1-1
abundance: few
CDR3nt: TGTGCCAGCAGACAAAGGCAGGGTATGAACACTGAAGCTTTCTTT
CDR3aa: CASRQRQGMNTEAFF

v_gene: TRBV6-5
d_gene: .
j_gene: TRBJ1-4
abundance: .
CDR3nt: TGTGCCACTGGTACAGGGATTCAAAAACTGTTTTTT
CDR3aa: CATGTGIQKLFF

v_gene: TRBV19
d_gene: TRBD1
j_gene: TRBJ1-3
abundance: .
CDR3nt: TGTGCCAGTAGTATCGAGTTGGGACAGGGATACTCCGGAAACACCATATATTTT
CDR3aa: CASSIELGQGYSGNTIYF

v_gene: TRBV9
d_gene: .
j_gene: TRBJ2-1
abundance: few
CDR3nt: TGTGCCAGCGGGGATCAAAACAATGAGCAGTTCTTC
CDR3aa: CASGDQNNEQFF

v_gene: TRBV2
d_gene: .
j_gene: TRBJ2-5
abundance: .
CDR3nt: TGTGCCAGCAGTAATACAGAAGAGACCCAGTACTTC
CDR3aa: CASSNTEETQYF

v_gene: TRBV7-2
d_gene: TRBD2
j_gene: TRBJ2-7
abundance: .
CDR3nt: TGTGCCAGCAGCGCCGTCAGCGGGATCCCTTACGAGCAGTACTTC
CDR3aa: CASSAVSGIPYEQYF

v_gene: TRBV4-3
d_gene: .
j_gene: TRBJ1-1
abundance: .
CDR3nt: TGCGCCAGCAGCCAATTCCCGGGGAACACTGAAGCTTTCTTT
CDR3aa: CASSQFPGNTEAFF

v_gene: TRBV5-1
d_gene: .
j_gene: TRBJ2-7
abundance: .
CDR3nt: TGCGCCAGCAGCCGTACAGGGTCTTCCTACGAGCAGTACTTC
CDR3aa: CASSRTGSSYEQYF

v_gene: TRBV2
d_gene: .
j_gene: TRBJ1-2
abundance: .
CDR3nt: TGTGCCAGCAGTGAACAGGGACCTAACTATGGCTACACCTTC
CDR3aa: CASSEQGPNYGYTF

v_gene: TRBV19
d_gene: TRBD2
j_gene: TRBJ2-5
abundance: .
CDR3nt: TGTGCCAGTACCCCCGGACTAGCGGGAGGTCAAGAGACCCAGTACTTC
CDR3aa: CASTPGLAGGQETQYF

v_gene: TRBV7-2
d_gene: .
j_gene: TRBJ1-2
abundance: .
CDR3nt: TGTGCCAGCAGCTCCCGGGGGGGACATAACTATGGCTACACCTTC
CDR3aa: CASSSRGGHNYGYTF

v_gene: TRBV7-3
d_gene: TRBD1
j_gene: TRBJ1-1
abundance: .
CDR3nt: TGTGCCAGCAGCTTAAGGGGCCGACAGGGGGAAGTTGTAAGCACTGAAGCTTTCTTT
CDR3aa: CASSLRGRQGEVVSTEAFF

v_gene: TRBV5-1
d_gene: TRBD1
j_gene: TRBJ1-1
abundance: .
CDR3nt: TGCGCCAGCAGCTTGACCGACAGGGCGGTCGCTTTCTTT
CDR3aa: CASSLTDRAVAFF

v_gene: TRBV5-4
d_gene: TRBD2
j_gene: TRBJ2-4
abundance: once
CDR3nt: TGTGCCAGCTCCGCCGGGACTAGTGATCTAGCCAAAAACATTCAGTACTTC
CDR3aa: CASSAGTSDLAKNIQYF

v_gene: TRBV7-6
d_gene: .
j_gene: TRBJ2-2
abundance: .
CDR3nt: TGTGCCAGCAGCTTGGCAGATGCGAACACCGGGGAGCTGTTTTTT
CDR3aa: CASSLADANTGELFF

v_gene: TRBV6-4
d_gene: .
j_gene: TRBJ1-5
abundance: .
CDR3nt: TGTGCCAGCAGTTACGGACCTTATAGCAATCAGCCCCAGCATTTT
CDR3aa: CASSYGPYSNQPQHF

v_gene: TRBV5-4
d_gene: TRBD1
j_gene: TRBJ1-2
abundance: .
CDR3nt: TGTGCCAGCAGCTTACGACAGGGGGAGAGCTATGGCTACACCTTC
CDR3aa: CASSLRQGESYGYTF

v_gene: TRBV7-2
d_gene: .
j_gene: TRBJ1-2
abundance: .
CDR3nt: TGTGCCAGCAGCTTCGTTGGAGGGGACTATGGCTACACCTTC
CDR3aa: CASSFVGGDYGYTF

v_gene: TRBV5-1
d_gene: TRBD1
j_gene: TRBJ2-1
abundance: .
CDR3nt: TGCGCCAGCAGCTGGGGACAGGGGGGTGCAAATGAGCAGTTCTTC
CDR3aa: CASSWGQGGANEQFF

v_gene: TRBV5-1
d_gene: .
j_gene: TRBJ2-7
abundance: .
CDR3nt: TGCGCCAGCAGCCAGGAAGGGACGAAGGCGTACTTC
CDR3aa: CASSQEGTKAYF

v_gene: TRBV25-1
d_gene: .
j_gene: TRBJ1-6
abundance: few
CDR3nt: TGTGCCAGCAGTGCAGGTCGGTCACCCCTCCACTTT
CDR3aa: CASSAGRSPLHF

v_gene: TRBV7-8
d_gene: TRBD1
j_gene: TRBJ2-7
abundance: .
CDR3nt: TGTGCCAGCAGCTCAGGGACAGGGGGCAATACCTACGAGCAGTACTTC
CDR3aa: CASSSGTGGNTYEQYF

v_gene: TRBV11-3
d_gene: .
j_gene: TRBJ1-3
abundance: .
CDR3nt: TGTGCCAGCAGCTTAGCTGCAGACTCTGGAAACACCATATATTTT
CDR3aa: CASSLAADSGNTIYF

v_gene: TRBV28
d_gene: .
j_gene: TRBJ2-7
abundance: once
CDR3nt: TGTGCCACCCTCCCGGGCTACCGGGGGTGGGAGCAGTACTTC
CDR3aa: CATLPGYRGWEQYF

v_gene: TRBV19
d_gene: TRBD2
j_gene: TRBJ2-7
abundance: .
CDR3nt: TGTGCCAGTAGTGCTTCCTCAGTGGGGGGGGAGCAGTACTTC
CDR3aa: CASSASSVGGEQYF

v_gene: TRBV2
d_gene: .
j_gene: TRBJ2-1
abundance: once
CDR3nt: TGTGCCAGCAGCCTATACAATGAGCAGTTCTTC
CDR3aa: CASSLYNEQFF

v_gene: TRBV19
d_gene: TRBD1
j_gene: TRBJ1-5
abundance: .
CDR3nt: TGTGCCAGTAGTACCTCTCGGACAGGGGCCGACAACCAGCCCCAGCATTTT
CDR3aa: CASSTSRTGADNQPQHF

v_gene: TRBV6-4
d_gene: .
j_gene: TRBJ1-1
abundance: .
CDR3nt: TGTGCCAGCAGCCTCGAGGAGAACACTGAAGCTTTCTTT
CDR3aa: CASSLEENTEAFF

v_gene: TRBV11-3
d_gene: .
j_gene: TRBJ2-1
abundance: .
CDR3nt: TGTGCCAGCAGCTTACCCACATACAATGAGCAGTTCTTC
CDR3aa: CASSLPTYNEQFF

v_gene: TRBV15
d_gene: .
j_gene: TRBJ2-1
abundance: .
CDR3nt: TGTGCCACCAGCAGAGATTTCCGGGCGTACGGCAATGAGCAGTTCTTC
CDR3aa: CATSRDFRAYGNEQFF

v_gene: TRBV7-8
d_gene: TRBD1
j_gene: TRBJ2-1
abundance: .
CDR3nt: TGTGCCAGCAGCTCAAGGACAGGGAAGGGCAATGAGCAGTTCTTC
CDR3aa: CASSSRTGKGNEQFF

v_gene: TRBV7-9
d_gene: .
j_gene: TRBJ2-4
abundance: .
CDR3nt: TGTGCCAGCAGCTTAGCGGAAAGGAAAAACATTCAGTACTTC
CDR3aa: CASSLAERKNIQYF

v_gene: TRBV19
d_gene: .
j_gene: TRBJ1-3
abundance: .
CDR3nt: TGTGCCAGTAGTATCTTCGGTCCTGGAAACACCATATATTTT
CDR3aa: CASSIFGPGNTIYF

v_gene: TRBV11-3
d_gene: TRBD1
j_gene: TRBJ1-4
abundance: .
CDR3nt: TGTGCCAGCAGCTCCGGACAGGGGGCATGGAGGGAAAAACTGTTTTTT
CDR3aa: CASSSGQGAWREKLFF

v_gene: TRBV7-2
d_gene: TRBD2
j_gene: TRBJ2-7
abundance: .
CDR3nt: TGTGCCAGCAGCTTAATGGGTCGGACTAGCGGAGCCTACAAGCAGTACTTC
CDR3aa: CASSLMGRTSGAYKQYF

v_gene: TRBV28
d_gene: TRBD1
j_gene: TRBJ2-7
abundance: .
CDR3nt: TGTGCCAGCACCGCGCCAGGGGGTAGCTCCTACGAGCAGTACTTC
CDR3aa: CASTAPGGSSYEQYF

v_gene: TRBV2
d_gene: TRBD1
j_gene: TRBJ1-2
abundance: .
CDR3nt: TGTGCCAGACTTTCGACAGGGGGACGTGGCTACACCTTC
CDR3aa: CARLSTGGRGYTF

v_gene: TRBV18
d_gene: .
j_gene: TRBJ1-1
abundance: .
CDR3nt: TGTGCCAGCTCTAAAAAACGGGATGTAAACACTGAAGCTTTCTTT
CDR3aa: CASSKKRDVNTEAFF

v_gene: TRBV7-2
d_gene: TRBD1
j_gene: TRBJ2-5
abundance: .
CDR3nt: TGTGCCAGCAGCTCCATGGGACAGGGGGTAGGAGAGACCCAGTACTTC
CDR3aa: CASSSMGQGVGETQYF

v_gene: TRBV5-1
d_gene: .
j_gene: TRBJ2-7
abundance: .
CDR3nt: TGCGCCAGCAGCTTGGAAGGGGCAAACGAGCAGTACTTC
CDR3aa: CASSLEGANEQYF

v_gene: TRBV10-1
d_gene: TRBD2
j_gene: TRBJ2-1
abundance: .
CDR3nt: TGCGCCAGCGAAAGACTAGCGGGAGTGAATGAGCAGTTCTTC
CDR3aa: CASERLAGVNEQFF

v_gene: TRBV11-3
d_gene: .
j_gene: TRBJ1-3
abundance: .
CDR3nt: TGTGCCAGCAGCATCGGGGGGAACTCTGGAAACACCATATATTTT
CDR3aa: CASSIGGNSGNTIYF

v_gene: TRBV18
d_gene: .
j_gene: TRBJ2-7
abundance: .
CDR3nt: TGTGCCAGCTCACCGGGACTCGTCCACGACGAGCAGTACTTC
CDR3aa: CASSPGLVHDEQYF

v_gene: TRBV6-7
d_gene: TRBD2
j_gene: TRBJ2-3
abundance: .
CDR3nt: TGTGCCAGCGGGGAGGGACTAGCGGGCACAGATACGCAGTATTTT
CDR3aa: CASGEGLAGTDTQYF

v_gene: TRBV28
d_gene: .
j_gene: TRBJ2-7
abundance: once
CDR3nt: TGTGCCAGCAGTTTCCCACCGTCCTACGAGCAGTACTTC
CDR3aa: CASSFPPSYEQYF

v_gene: TRBV6-5
d_gene: .
j_gene: TRBJ1-1
abundance: .
CDR3nt: TGTGCCAGCTTTAATTGGTGGAACGGGACTGAAGCTTTCTTT
CDR3aa: CASFNWWNGTEAFF

v_gene: TRBV6-6
d_gene: .
j_gene: TRBJ1-4
abundance: .
CDR3nt: TGTGCCAGCTCGGCAGGGATTAATGAAAAACTGTTTTTT
CDR3aa: CASSAGINEKLFF

v_gene: TRBV4-1
d_gene: TRBD2
j_gene: TRBJ2-7
abundance: .
CDR3nt: TGCGCCAGCAGGATAGGACTAGGGGATACCTACGAGCAGTACTTC
CDR3aa: CASRIGLGDTYEQYF

v_gene: TRBV10-2
d_gene: TRBD1
j_gene: TRBJ2-1
abundance: .
CDR3nt: TGCGCCAGCAGTGGGCCCCTGGGACAGGGGGCCCACAATGAGCAGTTCTTC
CDR3aa: CASSGPLGQGAHNEQFF

v_gene: TRBV28
d_gene: TRBD1
j_gene: TRBJ2-7
abundance: .
CDR3nt: TGTGCCAGCAGAAGTGGACAGGGGGCCTACGAGCAGTACTTC
CDR3aa: CASRSGQGAYEQYF

v_gene: TRBV14
d_gene: .
j_gene: TRBJ2-7
abundance: .
CDR3nt: TGTGCCAGCAGCCAAGAATGGGGGACGTGGCAGTACTTC
CDR3aa: CASSQEWGTWQYF

v_gene: TRBV7-6
d_gene: .
j_gene: TRBJ1-3
abundance: .
CDR3nt: TGTGCCAGCAGTCCTGGAAACACCATATATTTT
CDR3aa: CASSPGNTIYF

v_gene: TRBV5-5
d_gene: TRBD2
j_gene: TRBJ2-4
abundance: .
CDR3nt: TGTGCCAGCAGCTTGGCGGGACTAGCGGGCAACAAAAACATTCAGTACTTC
CDR3aa: CASSLAGLAGNKNIQYF

v_gene: TRBV11-3
d_gene: .
j_gene: TRBJ2-7
abundance: .
CDR3nt: TGTGCCAGCAGCCGACCTCACTCGGAGCAGTACTTC
CDR3aa: CASSRPHSEQYF